This T cell receptor (beta chain) was sequenced during a study of blood T cell repertoires in COVID-19. Study in general: PBMCs, B-cell-depleted T cells, or T cells were the source of the cDNA or gDNA that made up the material.

The CDR3 spans 12 residues. V shed 7 bases, J shed 3 bases, and the junction held 5 bases outside the gene matches. Germline V gene sequence: CDR1 SQVTM, CDR2 ANQGSEA. Assay used: immunoSEQ multiplex PCR; TCRdb lists only in-frame clones, some missing. The table shows roughly 160,000 clones, with roughly 84% occurring only once. The source of this sequence is a man aged 18 to 30 with active or convalescent COVID-19. The V call is TRBV29-1, the J call TRBJ1-2, with 7 positions matching TRBD1. The specimen sequenced was peripheral blood. The chain's CDR3 is CSATQGDYGYTF. The CDR3 DNA reads TGCAGCGCCACCCAGGGGGACTATGGCTACACCTTC.